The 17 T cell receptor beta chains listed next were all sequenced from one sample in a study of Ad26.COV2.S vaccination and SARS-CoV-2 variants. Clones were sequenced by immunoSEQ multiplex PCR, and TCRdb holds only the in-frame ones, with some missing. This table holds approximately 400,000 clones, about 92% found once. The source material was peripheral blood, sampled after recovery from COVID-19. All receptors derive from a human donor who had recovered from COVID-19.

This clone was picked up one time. This CDR3 reads CASTGTGRTEAFF. The CDR3 nucleotides are TGTGCCAGCACCGGGACAGGGCGCACTGAAGCTTTCTTT. This sequence joins TRBV7-9 and TRBJ1-1; 9 nucleotides match TRBD1. Trimming removed 7 bases from V and 4 bases from J; junction bases left unmatched: 4. The CDR3 is made up of 13 amino acids. CDR1 and CDR2 (germline): SEHNR, FQNEAQ (reference sequence).

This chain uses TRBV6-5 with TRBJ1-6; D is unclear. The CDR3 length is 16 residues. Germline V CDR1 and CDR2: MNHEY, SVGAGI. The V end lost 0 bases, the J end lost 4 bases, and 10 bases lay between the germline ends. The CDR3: CASSYSWGSYNSPLHF. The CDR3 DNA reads TGTGCCAGCAGTTACTCCTGGGGATCATATAATTCACCCCTCCACTTT.

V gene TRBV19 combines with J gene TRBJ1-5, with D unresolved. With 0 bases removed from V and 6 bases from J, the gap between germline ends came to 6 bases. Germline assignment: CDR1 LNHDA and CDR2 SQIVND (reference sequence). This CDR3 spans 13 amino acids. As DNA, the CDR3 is TGTGCCAGTAGTATAGATCTGGGTCAGCCCCAGCATTTT. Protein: CASSIDLGQPQHF. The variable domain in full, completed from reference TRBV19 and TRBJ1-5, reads DGGITQSPKYLFRKEGQNVTLSCEQNLNHDAMYWYRQDPGQGLRLIYYSQIVNDFQKGDIAEGYSVSREKKESFPLTVTSAQKNPTAFYLCASSIDLGQPQHFGDGTRLSIL.

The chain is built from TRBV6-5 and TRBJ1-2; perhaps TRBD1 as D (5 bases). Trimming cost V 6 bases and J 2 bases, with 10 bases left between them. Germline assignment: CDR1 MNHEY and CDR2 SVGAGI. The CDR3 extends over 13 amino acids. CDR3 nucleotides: TGTGCCAGCAGCCAGACAGCCAACTATGGCTACACCTTC. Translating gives CASSQTANYGYTF.

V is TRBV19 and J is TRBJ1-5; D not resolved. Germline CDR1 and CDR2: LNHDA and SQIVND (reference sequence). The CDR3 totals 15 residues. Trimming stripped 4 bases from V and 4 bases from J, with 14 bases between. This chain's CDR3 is CASSTVEGQNQPQHF. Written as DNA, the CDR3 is TGTGCCAGTAGTACCGTAGAGGGCCAGAATCAGCCCCAGCATTTT.

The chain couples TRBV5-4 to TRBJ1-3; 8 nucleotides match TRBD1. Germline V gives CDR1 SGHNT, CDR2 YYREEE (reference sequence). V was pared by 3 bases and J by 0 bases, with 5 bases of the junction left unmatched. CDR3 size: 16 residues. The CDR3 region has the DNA TGTGCCAGCAGCTCCCGGGACAGGAGCTCTGGAAACACCATATATTTT. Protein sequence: CASSSRDRSSGNTIYF.

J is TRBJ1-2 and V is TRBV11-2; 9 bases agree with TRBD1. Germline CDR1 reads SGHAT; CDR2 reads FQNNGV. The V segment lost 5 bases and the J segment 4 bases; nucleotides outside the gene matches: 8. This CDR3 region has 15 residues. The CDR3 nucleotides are TGTGCCAGCAGCCCCAACCCGGGACAGGGCTATGGCTACACCTTC. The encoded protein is CASSPNPGQGYGYTF.

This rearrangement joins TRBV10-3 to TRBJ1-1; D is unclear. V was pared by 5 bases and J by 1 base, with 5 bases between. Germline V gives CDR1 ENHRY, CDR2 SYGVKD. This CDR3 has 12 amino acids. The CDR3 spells CAISQQNTEAFF. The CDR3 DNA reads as TGTGCCATCAGTCAACAGAACACTGAAGCTTTCTTT.

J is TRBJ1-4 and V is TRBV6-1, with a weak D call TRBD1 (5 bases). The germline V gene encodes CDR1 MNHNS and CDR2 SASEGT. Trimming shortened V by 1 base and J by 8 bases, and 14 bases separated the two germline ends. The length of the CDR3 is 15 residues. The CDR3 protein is CASSEGGAGKEKLFF. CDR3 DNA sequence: TGTGCCAGCAGTGAAGGGGGAGCAGGGAAGGAAAAACTGTTTTTT.

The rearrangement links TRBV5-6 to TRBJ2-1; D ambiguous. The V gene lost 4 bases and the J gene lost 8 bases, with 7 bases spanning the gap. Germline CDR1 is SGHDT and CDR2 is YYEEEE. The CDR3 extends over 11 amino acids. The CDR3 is CASSLGYEQFF. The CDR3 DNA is TGTGCCAGCAGCCTGGGCTATGAGCAGTTCTTC.

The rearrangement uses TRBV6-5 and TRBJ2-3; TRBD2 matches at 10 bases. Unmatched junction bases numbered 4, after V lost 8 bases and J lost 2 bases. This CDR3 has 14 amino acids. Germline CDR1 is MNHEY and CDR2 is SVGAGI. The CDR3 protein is CASRGLAATDTQYF. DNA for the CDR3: TGTGCCAGCCGAGGACTAGCGGCCACAGATACGCAGTATTTT.

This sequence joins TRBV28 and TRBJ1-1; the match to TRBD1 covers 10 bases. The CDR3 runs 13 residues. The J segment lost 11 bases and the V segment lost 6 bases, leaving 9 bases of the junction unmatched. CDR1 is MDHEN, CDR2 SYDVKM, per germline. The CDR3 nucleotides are TGTGCCAGCAGCCCCGGGACAGGGGTTTTTGCTTTCTTT. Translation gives CASSPGTGVFAFF.

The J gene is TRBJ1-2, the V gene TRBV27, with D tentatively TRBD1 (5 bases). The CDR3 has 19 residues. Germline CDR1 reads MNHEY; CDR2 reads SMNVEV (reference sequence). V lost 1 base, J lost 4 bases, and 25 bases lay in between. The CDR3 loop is CASSLLRETHLGGFYGYTF. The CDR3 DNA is TGTGCCAGCAGTTTATTACGGGAAACTCATTTGGGGGGGTTCTATGGCTACACCTTC.

CDR3 coding DNA: TGTGCCAGCAGCCCCGACGGAACCAGCACTGGCTATGGCTACACCTTC. Translated: CASSPDGTSTGYGYTF. The V call is TRBV7-9, the J call TRBJ1-2; D ambiguous. CDR1 is SEHNR and CDR2 is FQNEAQ in the germline V gene (reference sequence). The length of the CDR3 is 16 residues. Between the trimmed V and J ends, which lost 5 bases and 4 bases, there was a span of 20 bases.

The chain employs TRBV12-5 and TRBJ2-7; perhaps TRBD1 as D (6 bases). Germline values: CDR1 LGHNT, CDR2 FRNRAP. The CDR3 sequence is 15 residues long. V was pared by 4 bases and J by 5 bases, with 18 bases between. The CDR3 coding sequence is TGTGCTAGTGGTTCCGCACCCGGGGACACTCACGAGCAGTACTTC. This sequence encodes CASGSAPGDTHEQYF.

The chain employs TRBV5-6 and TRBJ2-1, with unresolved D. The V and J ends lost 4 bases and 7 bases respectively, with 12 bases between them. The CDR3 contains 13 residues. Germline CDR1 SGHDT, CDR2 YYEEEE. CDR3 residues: CASSASGLNEQFF. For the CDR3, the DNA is TGTGCCAGCAGCGCGTCGGGCCTTAATGAGCAGTTCTTC. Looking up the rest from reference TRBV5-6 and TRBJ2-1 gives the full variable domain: DAGVTQSPTHLIKTRGQQVTLRCSPKSGHDTVSWYQQALGQGPQFIFQYYEEEERQRGNFPDRFSGHQFPNYSSELNVNALLLGDSALYLCASSASGLNEQFFGPGTRLTVL.

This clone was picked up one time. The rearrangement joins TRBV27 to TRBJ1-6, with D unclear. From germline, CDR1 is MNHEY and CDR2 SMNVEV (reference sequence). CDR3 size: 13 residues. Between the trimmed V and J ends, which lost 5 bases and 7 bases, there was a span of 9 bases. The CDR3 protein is CASSEGGNSPLHF. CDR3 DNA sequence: TGTGCCAGCAGTGAGGGTGGGAATTCACCCCTCCACTTT.